This paragraph reports one T cell receptor (beta chain). This sample is part of a study of technical replicates of blood from several donors. The repertoire was sequenced with immunoSEQ multiplex PCR; TCRdb's copy has only in-frame clones and lacks some. The sample lists 65,000 to 95,000 clones; 65% to 90% were seen once. The V end was cut by 8 bases, the J end by 12 bases, with 17 bases between. The CDR3 length is 12 residues. Germline values: CDR1 ENHRY, CDR2 SYGVKD. This clonotype originated in a human donor in good health. Some clones in this sample may be carry-over from other donors' samples. The rearrangement links TRBV10-3 to TRBJ2-1; maybe TRBD1 (6 bases). Sequencing was performed on PBMCs. The CDR3 loop reads CAIEDSRIGQFF. In DNA form, the CDR3 reads TGTGCCATCGAGGACAGCAGGATTGGGCAGTTCTTC.